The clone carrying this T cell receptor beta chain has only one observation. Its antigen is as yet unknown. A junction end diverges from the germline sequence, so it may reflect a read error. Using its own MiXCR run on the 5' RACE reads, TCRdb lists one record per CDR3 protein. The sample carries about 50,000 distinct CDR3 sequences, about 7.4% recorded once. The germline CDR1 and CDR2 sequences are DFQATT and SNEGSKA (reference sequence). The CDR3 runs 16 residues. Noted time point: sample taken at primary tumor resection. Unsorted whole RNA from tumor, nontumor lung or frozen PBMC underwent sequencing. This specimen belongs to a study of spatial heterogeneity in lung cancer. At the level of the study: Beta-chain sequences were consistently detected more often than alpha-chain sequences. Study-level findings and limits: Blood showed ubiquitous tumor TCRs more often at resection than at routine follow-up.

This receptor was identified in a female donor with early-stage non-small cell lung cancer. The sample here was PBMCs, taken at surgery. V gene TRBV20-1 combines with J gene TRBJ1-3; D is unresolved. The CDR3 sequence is CSTRDLLGRTGNTIYF. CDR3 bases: TGCAGTACTAGAGATCTCCTTGGCAGAACTGGAAACACCATATATTTT.